The source of this T cell receptor (beta chain) is a study of cytomegalovirus exposure and HLA in healthy donors. The CDR3 runs 15 residues. From germline, CDR1 is SEHNR and CDR2 FQNEAQ (reference sequence). V was pared by 1 base and J by 2 bases, with 9 bases between. Regarding this clone: Its cognate antigen is unknown.

The PCR employed 60 Vbeta primers together with 13 Jbeta primers. This table comes from immunoSEQ multiplex PCR, and its TCRdb copy is limited to in-frame clones, with some not included. Among fewer than 200,000 clones listed, approximately 81% were seen once. Study results and caveats: The likely explanation for a cluster of highly shared sequence variants was sequencing artifact. Among the CMV-associated chains, three were confirmed in vitro as specific for CMV antigens. Researchers reported in a later analysis that common viral pathogens appeared linked to several top clusters. Being productive about 87% or about 30% of the time was typical of most TCR beta V segments in an earlier analysis.

The sample taken for sequencing was PBMCs. This clonotype originated in a woman younger than 30 in good health and CMV-seronegative. This sequence joins TRBV7-9 and TRBJ1-3, with unresolved D. CDR3 DNA: TGTGCCAGCAGCTTAGGGTCCGGGGCTGGAAACACCATATATTTT. Residues: CASSLGSGAGNTIYF.